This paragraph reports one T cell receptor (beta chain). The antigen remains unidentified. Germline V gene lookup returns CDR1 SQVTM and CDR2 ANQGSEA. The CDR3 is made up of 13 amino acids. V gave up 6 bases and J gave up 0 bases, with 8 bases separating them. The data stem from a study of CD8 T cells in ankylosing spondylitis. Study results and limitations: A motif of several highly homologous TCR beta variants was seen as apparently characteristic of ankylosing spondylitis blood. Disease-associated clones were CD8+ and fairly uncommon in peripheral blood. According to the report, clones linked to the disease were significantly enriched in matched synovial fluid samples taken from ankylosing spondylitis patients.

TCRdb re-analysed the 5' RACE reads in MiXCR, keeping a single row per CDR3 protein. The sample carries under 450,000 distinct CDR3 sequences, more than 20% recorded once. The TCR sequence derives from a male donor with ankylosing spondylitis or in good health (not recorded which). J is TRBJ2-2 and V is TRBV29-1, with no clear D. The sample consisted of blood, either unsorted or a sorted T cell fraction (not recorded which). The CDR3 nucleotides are TGCAGCGTACTTCCAGCGAACACCGGGGAGCTGTTTTTT. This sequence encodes CSVLPANTGELFF.